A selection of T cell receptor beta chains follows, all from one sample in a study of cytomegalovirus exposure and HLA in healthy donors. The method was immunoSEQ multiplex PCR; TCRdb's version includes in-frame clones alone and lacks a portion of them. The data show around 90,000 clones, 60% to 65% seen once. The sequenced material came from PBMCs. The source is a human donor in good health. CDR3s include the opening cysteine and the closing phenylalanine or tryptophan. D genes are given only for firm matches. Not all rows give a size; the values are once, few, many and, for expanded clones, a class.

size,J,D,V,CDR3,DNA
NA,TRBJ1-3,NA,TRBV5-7,CASSLERGRTGNTIYF,TGTGCCAGCAGCTTGGAGCGGGGAAGGACTGGAAACACCATATATTTT
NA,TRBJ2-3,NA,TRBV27,CASSFGGDRDTQYF,TGTGCCAGCAGTTTTGGCGGGGATCGAGATACGCAGTATTTT
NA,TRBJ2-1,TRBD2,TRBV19,CASRVLAGVDEQFF,TGTGCCAGTAGGGTACTAGCGGGGGTTGATGAGCAGTTCTTC
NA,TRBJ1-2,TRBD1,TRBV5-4,CASSVPGQGSKINGYTF,TGTGCCAGCAGCGTACCGGGACAGGGGAGTAAGATTAATGGCTACACCTTC
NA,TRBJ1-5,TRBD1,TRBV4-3,CASSQGPGGKGNQPQHF,TGCGCCAGCAGCCAAGGGCCAGGGGGGAAAGGCAATCAGCCCCAGCATTTT
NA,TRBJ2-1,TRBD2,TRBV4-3,CASSQALAGSLNEQFF,TGCGCCAGCAGCCAAGCACTAGCGGGGTCTCTCAATGAGCAGTTCTTC
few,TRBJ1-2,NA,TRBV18,CASSPRDLAHYGYTF,TGTGCCAGCTCACCACGCGACCTAGCACACTATGGCTACACCTTC
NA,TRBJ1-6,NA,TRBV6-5,CASSYGVSGSPLHF,TGTGCCAGCAGTTACGGGGTATCGGGGTCACCCCTCCACTTT
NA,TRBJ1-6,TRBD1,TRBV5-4,CASSQDSGQNNSPLHF,TGTGCCAGCAGCCAGGACTCGGGACAGAACAATTCACCCCTCCACTTT
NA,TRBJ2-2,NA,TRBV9,CASSTQGGQAGELFF,TGTGCCAGCAGCACCCAGGGGGGACAAGCCGGGGAGCTGTTTTTT
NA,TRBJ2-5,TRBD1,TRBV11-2,CASSAHRGETQYF,TGTGCCAGCAGCGCTCACAGGGGAGAGACCCAGTACTTC
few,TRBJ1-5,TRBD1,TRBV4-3,CASSLTGDAQPQHF,TGCGCCAGCAGCCTGACAGGGGACGCTCAGCCCCAGCATTTT
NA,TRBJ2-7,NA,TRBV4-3,CASSQTPGAGQYEQYF,TGCGCCAGCAGCCAAACCCCAGGGGCAGGGCAATACGAGCAGTACTTC
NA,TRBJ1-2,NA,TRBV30,CAWSVMGGTGGYTF,TGTGCCTGGAGTGTAATGGGGGGTACGGGTGGCTACACCTTC
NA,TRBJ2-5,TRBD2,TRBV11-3,CASSLAGGQETQYF,TGTGCCAGCAGCTTAGCGGGGGGTCAAGAGACCCAGTACTTC
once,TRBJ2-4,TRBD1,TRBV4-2,CASSHTGTDKNIQYF,TGTGCCAGCAGCCATACCGGGACAGATAAAAACATTCAGTACTTC
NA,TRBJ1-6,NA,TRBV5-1,CASSLEWQYNSPLHF,TGCGCCAGCAGCCTGGAGTGGCAGTATAATTCACCCCTCCACTTT
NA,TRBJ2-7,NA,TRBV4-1,CASSSKLLRQDAYEQYF,TGCGCCAGCAGCTCAAAGCTGCTGAGACAAGACGCCTACGAGCAGTACTTC
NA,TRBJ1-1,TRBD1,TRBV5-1,CASSLRSGGLGTEAFF,TGCGCCAGCAGCTTGCGATCAGGGGGCTTGGGCACTGAAGCTTTCTTT
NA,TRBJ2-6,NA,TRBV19,CASSRREQSSGANVLTF,TGTGCCAGTTCCCGAAGGGAGCAGAGCTCTGGGGCCAACGTCCTGACTTTC
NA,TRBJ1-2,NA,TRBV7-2,CASSLVGGPTYGYTF,TGTGCCAGCAGCTTAGTCGGGGGGCCTACTTATGGCTACACCTTC
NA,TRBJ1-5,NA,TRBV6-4,CASSEFLYSNQPQHF,TGTGCCAGCAGTGAATTCCTTTATAGCAATCAGCCCCAGCATTTT
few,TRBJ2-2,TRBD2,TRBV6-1,CASISGGYTGELFF,TGTGCCAGCATAAGCGGGGGTTACACCGGGGAGCTGTTTTTT
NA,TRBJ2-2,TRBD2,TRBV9,CASSVRGGLTGELFF,TGTGCCAGCAGCGTACGGGGGGGCCTTACCGGGGAGCTGTTTTTT
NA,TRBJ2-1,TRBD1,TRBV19,CASSRTGTGGANEQFF,TGTGCCAGTAGTCGGACCGGGACAGGGGGTGCAAATGAGCAGTTCTTC
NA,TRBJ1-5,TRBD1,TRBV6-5,CASLRDRQPNQPQHF,TGTGCCAGCTTACGGGACAGGCAACCCAATCAGCCCCAGCATTTT
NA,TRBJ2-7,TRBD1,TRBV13,CASSLGGTGDYEQYF,TGTGCCAGCAGCTTAGGTGGGACAGGGGACTACGAGCAGTACTTC
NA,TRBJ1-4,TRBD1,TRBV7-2,CASSLDRGGEKLFF,TGTGCCAGCAGCCTCGACAGGGGGGGGGAAAAACTGTTTTTT
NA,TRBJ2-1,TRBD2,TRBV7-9,CASSRVAGGEQFF,TGTGCCAGCAGCAGAGTTGCGGGGGGTGAGCAGTTCTTC
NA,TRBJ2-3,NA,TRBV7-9,CASSTGRVSTDTQYF,TGTGCCAGCAGCACAGGGCGTGTGAGCACAGATACGCAGTATTTT
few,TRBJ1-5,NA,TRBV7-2,CASSTGPNQPQHF,TGTGCCAGCAGCACAGGGCCTAATCAGCCCCAGCATTTT
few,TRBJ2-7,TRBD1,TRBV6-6,CASSLPGQGLYEQYF,TGTGCCAGCAGTCTCCCCGGACAGGGCCTCTACGAGCAGTACTTC
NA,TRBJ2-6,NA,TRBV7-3,CASSLFQTGANVLTF,TGTGCCAGCAGCTTATTTCAGACTGGGGCCAACGTCCTGACTTTC
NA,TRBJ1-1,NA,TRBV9,CASSAHVGEAFF,TGTGCCAGCAGCGCCCACGTCGGTGAAGCTTTCTTT
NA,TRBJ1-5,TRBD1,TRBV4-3,CASSQAGGQPQHF,TGCGCCAGCAGCCAAGCAGGGGGACAGCCCCAGCATTTT
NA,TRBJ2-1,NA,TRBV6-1,CASSISIAYNEQFF,TGTGCCAGCAGTATTAGCATTGCCTACAATGAGCAGTTCTTC
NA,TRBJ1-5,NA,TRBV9,CASSEKPGLRSQPQHF,TGTGCCAGCAGCGAGAAGCCTGGACTGAGGTCCCAGCCCCAGCATTTT
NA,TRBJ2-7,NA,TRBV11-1,CASSPTGEQYF,TGTGCCAGCAGCCCCACAGGGGAGCAGTACTTC
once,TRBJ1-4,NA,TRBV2,CATSRTAPRSATNEKLFF,TGTGCCACATCTAGGACAGCCCCCAGGTCGGCAACTAATGAAAAACTGTTTTTT
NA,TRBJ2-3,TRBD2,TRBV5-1,CASSPTSGGAGDTQYF,TGCGCCAGCAGCCCGACTAGCGGGGGGGCCGGAGATACGCAGTATTTT
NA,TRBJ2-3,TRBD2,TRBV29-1,CSVGGLAGRTDTQYF,TGCAGCGTTGGGGGACTAGCGGGGCGCACAGATACGCAGTATTTT
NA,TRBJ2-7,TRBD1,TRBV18,CASSQGQVYEQYF,TGTGCCAGCTCACAAGGACAGGTGTACGAGCAGTACTTC
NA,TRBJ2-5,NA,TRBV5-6,CASSFTGRQETQYF,TGTGCCAGCAGCTTTACAGGGAGACAAGAGACCCAGTACTTC
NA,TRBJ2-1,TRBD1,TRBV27,CASSRRPGQGPEQFF,TGTGCCAGCAGTCGCCGGCCAGGACAGGGGCCCGAGCAGTTCTTC
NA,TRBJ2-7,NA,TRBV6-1,CASTTRRVSYEQYF,TGTGCCAGTACCACCCGGAGGGTTTCCTACGAGCAGTACTTC
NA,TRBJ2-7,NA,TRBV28,CASSTTGTEQYF,TGTGCCAGCAGTACGACAGGAACCGAGCAGTACTTC
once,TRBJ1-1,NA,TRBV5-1,CASSPTPENTEAFF,TGCGCCAGCAGCCCGACTCCGGAGAACACTGAAGCTTTCTTT
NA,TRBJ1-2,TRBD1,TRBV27,CASSPPGTAVDGYTF,TGTGCCAGCAGTCCTCCCGGGACAGCAGTTGACGGCTACACCTTC
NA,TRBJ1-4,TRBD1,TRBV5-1,CASSLLGDPGGEKLFF,TGCGCCAGCAGCTTGTTGGGTGATCCAGGGGGGGAAAAACTGTTTTTT
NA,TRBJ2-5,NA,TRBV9,CASSRQVVETQYF,TGTGCCAGCAGCCGACAGGTCGTGGAGACCCAGTACTTC
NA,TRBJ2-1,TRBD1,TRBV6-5,CASRTSGGSYNEQFF,TGTGCCAGCAGGACTTCAGGGGGCTCCTACAATGAGCAGTTCTTC